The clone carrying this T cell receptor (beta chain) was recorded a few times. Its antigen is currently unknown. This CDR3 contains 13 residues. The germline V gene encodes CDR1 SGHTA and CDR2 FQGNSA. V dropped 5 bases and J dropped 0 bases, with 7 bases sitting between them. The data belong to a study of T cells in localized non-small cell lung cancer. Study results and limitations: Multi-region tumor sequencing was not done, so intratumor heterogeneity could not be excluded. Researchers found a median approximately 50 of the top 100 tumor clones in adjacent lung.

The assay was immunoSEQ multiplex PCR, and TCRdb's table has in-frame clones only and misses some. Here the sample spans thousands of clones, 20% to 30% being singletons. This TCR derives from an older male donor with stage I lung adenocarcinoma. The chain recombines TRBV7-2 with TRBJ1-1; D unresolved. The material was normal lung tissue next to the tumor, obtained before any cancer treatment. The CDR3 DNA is TGTGCCAGCAGCCCGTCAATGAACACTGAAGCTTTCTTT. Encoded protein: CASSPSMNTEAFF.